Following are 8 T cell receptor beta chains from one sample sequenced in a study of shared clonotypes between healthy human individuals. Data came from immunoSEQ multiplex PCR; TCRdb stores just in-frame clones and leaves some out. The data show around 1 million clones, 76% seen once. What was sequenced was memory CD4+ T cells sorted from blood. The subset denotes: CD45RA-negative fraction. These receptors originate from a man aged 18 to 30 in good health.

V is TRBV13 and J is TRBJ1-3; D is uncertain. The V end lost 7 bases, the J end lost 0 bases, and 16 bases lay between the germline ends. CDR1 and CDR2 (germline): PRHDT, FYEKMQ (reference sequence). CDR3 length: 16 residues. The CDR3 loop is CASTSRADSSGNTIYF. The CDR3 DNA is TGTGCCAGCACCTCCCGCGCAGATAGCTCTGGAAACACCATATATTTT.

The rearrangement joins TRBV4-1 to TRBJ1-5; the D gene is possibly TRBD1 (5 bases). The germline V gene encodes CDR1 MGHRA and CDR2 YSYEKL. This CDR3 comprises 18 residues. Trimming cost V 0 bases and J 0 bases, with 15 bases left between them. The CDR3 DNA is TGCGCCAGCAGCCAAGAGGGTTGGGGAGGACATAGCAATCAGCCCCAGCATTTT. Protein product: CASSQEGWGGHSNQPQHF.

A remark on this clone: Other DNA variants within this sample encode the same CDR3. The J gene is TRBJ2-5, the V gene TRBV30; 7 bases line up with TRBD2. The CDR3 totals 12 residues. Trimming cost V 0 bases and J 5 bases; bases outside gene matches: 0. CDR1 GTSNPN and CDR2 SVGIG come from the germline V gene (reference sequence). In DNA form, the CDR3 reads TGTGCCTGGAGTGTCGGGAGGGAGACCCAGTACTTC. As protein: CAWSVGRETQYF. Full variable domain (rest looked up from reference TRBV30 and TRBJ2-5): SQTIHQWPATLVQPVGSPLSLECTVEGTSNPNLYWYRQAAGRGLQLLFYSVGIGQISSEVPQNLSASRPQDRQFILSSKKLLLSDSGFYLCAWSVGRETQYFGPGTRLLVL.

This clone was seen a single time. The genes are TRBV5-1 and TRBJ2-7; 10 bases line up with TRBD2. The CDR3 runs to 15 residues. V lost 4 bases and J lost 6; bases outside the gene matches: 10. Germline V gene lookup returns CDR1 SGHRS and CDR2 YFSETQ. The CDR3, as DNA: TGCGCCAGCAGCCTCAGGGGCCTAGCGGGGGCCGAGCAGTACTTC. Translation gives CASSLRGLAGAEQYF.

On this clone itself: Other DNA sequences in the sample encode the same CDR3. The gene calls are TRBV5-1 and TRBJ1-5, with D unresolved. Germline values: CDR1 SGHRS, CDR2 YFSETQ. The CDR3 is made up of 13 amino acids. V lost 5 bases, J lost 5 bases, and 11 bases lay in between. This CDR3 reads CASSLAPDQPQHF. CDR3 nucleotide sequence: TGCGCCAGCAGTCTTGCGCCGGATCAGCCCCAGCATTTT.

CDR3 sequence: CASSPWETRRNTGELFF. CDR3 sequence (DNA): TGTGCCAGCTCACCCTGGGAAACTAGGAGGAACACCGGGGAGCTGTTTTTT. The V and J genes are TRBV18 and TRBJ2-2; tentative D call: TRBD2 (5 bases). V was pared by 3 bases and J by 1 base, with 15 bases between. This CDR3 has 17 residues. CDR1 and CDR2 from the germline V gene are KGHSH and LQKENI.

V gene TRBV19 combines with J gene TRBJ1-5; TRBD1 might be the D (5 bases). V shed 3 bases and J shed 1 base, with 13 bases lying between them. The CDR3 runs 16 residues. From germline, CDR1 is LNHDA and CDR2 SQIVND (reference sequence). The CDR3 loop is CASSIFRGGSNQPQHF. CDR3 DNA: TGTGCCAGTAGTATTTTCCGCGGGGGAAGCAATCAGCCCCAGCATTTT.

V and J are TRBV2 and TRBJ1-1; D remains ambiguous. CDR3 length: 14 residues. Germline values: CDR1 SNHLY, CDR2 FYNNEI. V was trimmed by 7 bases and J by 1 base, leaving 13 bases between them. CDR3 sequence (DNA): TGTGCCAGCACTAAGGGAGGGTCGAACACTGAAGCTTTCTTT. This codes for CASTKGGSNTEAFF.